These 2 T cell receptor beta chains originate from one sample sequenced in a study of cytomegalovirus exposure and HLA in healthy donors. 60 Vbeta and 13 Jbeta primers were used in PCR. Profiling relied on immunoSEQ multiplex PCR, and the TCRdb table lists in-frame clones only, not all of them. The sample yields approximately 200,000 clones, 75% to 85% seen once. Sequencing was carried out using PBMCs. These receptors originate from a girl aged 10 to 17 in good health and CMV-seropositive.

The chain joins TRBV11-2 to TRBJ1-2; 8 nucleotides agree with TRBD1. Germline V gives CDR1 SGHAT, CDR2 FQNNGV. The trim removed 6 bases at V and 4 bases at J, leaving 7 bases unmatched. The CDR3 is made up of 14 amino acids. This chain's CDR3 is CASSPGQGAYGYTF. For the CDR3, the DNA is TGTGCCAGCAGTCCCGGACAGGGAGCCTATGGCTACACCTTC.

In the case of this clone: Its ends do not fully match the called genes, so a read error is possible. The gene calls are TRBV5-6 and TRBJ1-4; D remains unclear. This CDR3 comprises 16 residues. Per germline, CDR1 SGHDT and CDR2 YYEEEE. This CDR3 is CASTLRRRWANEKLFF. For the CDR3, the DNA is TGTGCCAGCACCTTGAGGAGGAGATGGGCTAATGAAAAACTGTTTTTT.